This record concerns one T cell receptor (beta chain) sequence. The antigen remains unidentified. MiXCR, run by TCRdb on the reads, gives a single entry per CDR3 protein. The sample yields 110,000 or so distinct CDR3 sequences, about 33% seen once. The source of the sample is a study of T cell repertoires in cytomegalovirus infection. On the study more broadly: As its CMV epitopes, the study selected recently identified HLA-C-restricted and well-studied HLA-B-restricted targets.

Overall study results and limits: HLA-C-restricted CMV-specific TCR beta clonotypes were dominant in the ex vivo response.

Trimming took off 3 bases at V and 0 bases at J, with 11 bases between the two ends. CDR3 length: 15 amino acids. Germline V gene data show CDR1 as SNHLY and CDR2 as FYNNEI. The sequence was collected from a human donor in good health (CMV status not recorded). Some clones in this sample may be carry-over from other donors' samples. The sequencing used CD8+ T cells from cultured PBMCs, collected from culture after CMV antigen stimulation. The rearrangement uses TRBV2 and TRBJ2-5; tentatively, D is TRBD1 (5 bases). The CDR3 DNA reads TGTGCCAGCAGTGACCCGACAGAAAACCAAGAGACCCAGTACTTC. This encodes CASSDPTENQETQYF.